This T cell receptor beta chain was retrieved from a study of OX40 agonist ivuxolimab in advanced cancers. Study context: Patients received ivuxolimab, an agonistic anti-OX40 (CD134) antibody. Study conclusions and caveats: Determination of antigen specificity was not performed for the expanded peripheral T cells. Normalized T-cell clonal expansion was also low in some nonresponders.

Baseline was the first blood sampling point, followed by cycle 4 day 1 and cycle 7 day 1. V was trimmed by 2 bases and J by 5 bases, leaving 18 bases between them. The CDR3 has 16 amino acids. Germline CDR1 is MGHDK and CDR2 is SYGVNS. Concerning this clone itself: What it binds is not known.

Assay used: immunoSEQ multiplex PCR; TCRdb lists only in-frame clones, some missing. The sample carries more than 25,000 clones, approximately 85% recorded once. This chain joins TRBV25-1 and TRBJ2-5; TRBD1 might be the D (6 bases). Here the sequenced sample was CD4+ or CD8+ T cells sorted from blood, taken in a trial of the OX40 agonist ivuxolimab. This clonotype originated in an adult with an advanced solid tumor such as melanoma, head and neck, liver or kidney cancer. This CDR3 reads CASSEVQGSLRETQYF. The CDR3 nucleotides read TGTGCCAGCAGTGAAGTCCAGGGGTCGCTACGGGAGACCCAGTACTTC.